This TCR beta chain comes out of a study of blood T cell repertoires in COVID-19. Overall study context: The origin of the acute and convalescent COVID-19 samples was the United States, Italy and Spain. From T cells, B-cell-depleted T cells, or PBMCs came the material, which was cDNA or gDNA.

V gave up 6 bases and J gave up 1 base; unmatched junction bases: 5. Germline CDR1 MNHEY, CDR2 SMNVEV (reference sequence). The CDR3 covers 15 residues. Source study methods: The assay estimated nucleated cells by amplifying reference gene primers. Some clones are missing from TCRdb's copy, which holds only in-frame ones; the method was immunoSEQ multiplex PCR. V and J calls and clone size are given by that table; D and trimming were obtained from the DNA. Of roughly 290,000 clones listed, around 90% are singletons. Sequenced input: peripheral blood. The chain carries TRBV27 and TRBJ1-2, with 10 bases that match TRBD1. The TCR originated in a woman between 25 and 40 years old with COVID-19, enrolled during active disease. The CDR3 DNA reads as TGTGCCAGCAGGGGGACAGGGGAGGGTAACTATGGCTACACCTTC. The encoded protein is CASRGTGEGNYGYTF.